This is a list of T cell receptor beta chains from one sample in a study of breast tumors, draining lymph nodes, adjacent tissues. TCRdb recomputed calls from the multiplex PCR reads with MiXCR, one row per CDR3 protein. The table records some 170,000 distinct CDR3 sequences, 30% to 40% of them present only once. The sequencing sample was made of axillary lymph node tissue. These receptors originate from a female donor with breast cancer. Some clones in this sample may be carry-over from other donors' samples. Each CDR3 is given with its conserved first and last residue. D genes are given only for firm matches. Expanded clones are given a class, and other clones once, few, many or no size at all.

size: -
V: TRBV29-1
J: TRBJ2-3
D: -
CDR3: CSVGGQGRDTQYF
DNA: TGCAGCGTTGGGGGGCAGGGTAGGGATACGCAGTATTTT

size: -
V: TRBV9
J: TRBJ1-6
D: -
CDR3: CASSVDGAYNPPLHF
DNA: TGTGCCAGCAGCGTAGACGGGGCCTATAATCCACCCCTCCACTTT

size: many
V: TRBV2
J: TRBJ2-1
D: -
CDR3: CASSGGGPFF
DNA: TGTGCCAGCAGTGGTGGGGGGCCGTTCTTC

size: -
V: TRBV6-4
J: TRBJ1-2
D: -
CDR3: CASSEGVGSYGYTF
DNA: TGTGCCAGCAGTGAGGGGGTCGGCAGCTATGGCTACACCTTC

size: -
V: TRBV9
J: TRBJ2-2
D: TRBD2
CDR3: CASSAEAGGNTGELFF
DNA: TGTGCCAGCAGCGCCGAGGCGGGGGGAAACACCGGGGAGCTGTTTTTT

size: -
V: TRBV6-5
J: TRBJ2-2
D: -
CDR3: CASSPDVGPFYTGELFF
DNA: TGTGCCAGCAGTCCTGACGTGGGTCCTTTTTACACCGGGGAGCTGTTTTTT

size: many
V: TRBV4-2
J: TRBJ2-7
D: -
CDR3: CASSQASLGASYEQYF
DNA: TGTGCCAGCAGCCAAGCTAGCTTGGGAGCCTCCTACGAGCAGTACTTC

size: many
V: TRBV7-8
J: TRBJ1-5
D: -
CDR3: CASSLLIQPQHF
DNA: TGTGCCAGCAGCTTACTAATCCAGCCCCAGCATTTT

size: many
V: TRBV30
J: TRBJ2-7
D: -
CDR3: CAWQGSYEQYF
DNA: TGTGCCTGGCAGGGGTCCTACGAGCAGTACTTC

size: many
V: TRBV12-3/TRBV12-4
J: TRBJ2-2
D: -
CDR3: CASSFPLGPRPTGELFF
DNA: TGTGCCAGCAGTTTCCCGTTAGGCCCTAGACCAACCGGGGAGCTGTTTTTT

size: -
V: TRBV7-3
J: TRBJ2-1
D: TRBD2
CDR3: CASSLGRGRAGNEQFF
DNA: TGTGCCAGCAGCTTAGGACGCGGGAGGGCCGGCAATGAGCAGTTCTTC

size: many
V: TRBV6-1
J: TRBJ2-1
D: TRBD2
CDR3: CASSSGGRGNEQFF
DNA: TGTGCCAGCAGCTCGGGGGGGCGGGGCAATGAGCAGTTCTTC

size: many
V: TRBV19
J: TRBJ2-3
D: TRBD2
CDR3: CASSGGGVSTDTQYF
DNA: TGTGCCAGTAGTGGGGGGGGTGTTAGCACAGATACGCAGTATTTT

size: few
V: TRBV28
J: TRBJ1-5
D: -
CDR3: CASSLVKNRGNQPQHF
DNA: TGTGCCAGCAGTTTAGTGAAGAACAGGGGCAATCAGCCCCAGCATTTT

size: many
V: TRBV19
J: TRBJ2-3
D: TRBD2
CDR3: CASSMGPPTSGVRADTQYF
DNA: TGTGCCAGTAGTATGGGCCCTCCGACCAGCGGGGTACGGGCAGATACGCAGTATTTT

size: many
V: TRBV20-1
J: TRBJ2-2
D: TRBD1
CDR3: CSARAQGLVTGELFF
DNA: TGCAGTGCTAGAGCACAGGGGTTGGTCACCGGGGAGCTGTTTTTT

size: many
V: TRBV3-1
J: TRBJ1-6
D: TRBD1
CDR3: CASSQEFRTGGNSPLHF
DNA: TGTGCCAGCAGCCAAGAATTTAGGACAGGGGGTAATTCACCCCTCCACTTT

size: few
V: TRBV11-3
J: TRBJ1-1
D: TRBD1
CDR3: CASSQGGRRDTEAFF
DNA: TGTGCCAGCAGCCAGGGGGGAAGAAGGGACACTGAAGCTTTCTTT

size: many
V: TRBV27
J: TRBJ2-7
D: -
CDR3: CASSLGKGGYEQYF
DNA: TGTGCCAGCAGTTTGGGGAAAGGAGGGTACGAGCAGTACTTC

size: many
V: TRBV5-1
J: TRBJ2-6
D: -
CDR3: CASSFSGPGANVLTF
DNA: TGCGCCAGCAGCTTTTCAGGGCCAGGGGCCAACGTCCTGACTTTC

size: -
V: TRBV9
J: TRBJ2-7
D: TRBD2
CDR3: CASSSGGASSYEQYF
DNA: TGTGCCAGCAGTAGCGGGGGGGCTAGCTCCTACGAGCAGTACTTC

size: many
V: TRBV24-1
J: TRBJ2-3
D: TRBD1
CDR3: CATSNPGQGLWSDTQYF
DNA: TGTGCCACCAGCAACCCGGGACAGGGCTTATGGTCAGATACGCAGTATTTT

size: once
V: TRBV15
J: TRBJ2-3
D: TRBD2
CDR3: CATSRDLGTNTDTQYF
DNA: TGTGCCACCAGCAGAGATTTAGGGACTAACACAGATACGCAGTATTTT

size: -
V: TRBV6-6
J: TRBJ1-4
D: -
CDR3: CASRPGGEGEKLSF
DNA: TGTGCCAGCAGGCCCGGGGGGGAGGGTGAAAAACTGTCTTTT

size: many
V: TRBV27
J: TRBJ2-7
D: TRBD2
CDR3: CASSAERDPREEQYF
DNA: TGTGCCAGCAGTGCGGAGCGGGACCCGAGGGAAGAGCAGTACTTC

size: -
V: TRBV9
J: TRBJ1-1
D: -
CDR3: CASSGRGEAFF
DNA: TGTGCCAGCAGCGGACGGGGTGAAGCTTTCTTT

size: many
V: TRBV2
J: TRBJ2-5
D: TRBD2
CDR3: CASSGGSGATYQETQYF
DNA: TGTGCCAGCAGTGGTGGTAGCGGGGCAACGTACCAAGAGACCCAGTACTTC

size: -
V: TRBV12-3/TRBV12-4
J: TRBJ1-4
D: TRBD1
CDR3: CASSWTGANEKLFF
DNA: TGTGCCAGCAGCTGGACAGGGGCTAATGAAAAACTGTTTTTT

size: -
V: TRBV7-9
J: TRBJ1-6
D: TRBD1
CDR3: CASSLFRTGGNSPLHF
DNA: TGTGCCAGCAGCCTATTCAGGACAGGGGGTAATTCACCCCTCCACTTT

size: -
V: TRBV7-8
J: TRBJ1-2
D: TRBD1
CDR3: CASSQGTGTNYGYTF
DNA: TGTGCCAGCAGCCAAGGGACAGGGACTAACTATGGCTACACCTTC

size: few
V: TRBV6-2/TRBV6-3
J: TRBJ2-2
D: -
CDR3: CASRQGLGADTGELFF
DNA: TGTGCCAGCAGGCAGGGTTTGGGTGCAGACACCGGGGAGCTGTTTTTT

size: many
V: TRBV3-1
J: TRBJ1-4
D: -
CDR3: CASSRRSTNEKLFF
DNA: TGTGCCAGCAGCCGCAGGTCGACTAATGAAAAACTGTTTTTT

size: many
V: TRBV4-1
J: TRBJ2-7
D: -
CDR3: CASSQDLSGLHSYEQYF
DNA: TGCGCCAGCAGCCAAGATCTTTCGGGACTCCACTCCTACGAGCAGTACTTC

size: many
V: TRBV19
J: TRBJ1-4
D: TRBD1
CDR3: CASSPDRETVKLFF
DNA: TGTGCCAGTAGTCCCGACAGGGAGACGGTTAAACTGTTTTTT

size: -
V: TRBV20-1
J: TRBJ2-3
D: -
CDR3: CSAWSTYQGTDTQYF
DNA: TGCAGTGCCTGGTCTACCTATCAGGGGACAGATACGCAGTATTTT

size: many
V: TRBV5-1
J: TRBJ1-5
D: TRBD1
CDR3: CASSSGTGMGGNQPQHF
DNA: TGCGCCAGCAGCTCTGGGACAGGGATGGGTGGCAATCAGCCCCAGCATTTT

size: -
V: TRBV19
J: TRBJ2-7
D: -
CDR3: CASSVLEEVGNLNEQPF
DNA: TGTGCCAGTAGTGTTCTGGAAGAGGTGGGCAATCTTAACGAGCAGCCCTTC

size: -
V: TRBV10-3
J: TRBJ2-5
D: TRBD1
CDR3: CAISRQGRETQYF
DNA: TGTGCCATCAGTAGACAGGGTAGAGAGACCCAGTACTTC

size: many
V: TRBV5-8
J: TRBJ2-6
D: -
CDR3: CASSLELTGANVLTF
DNA: TGTGCCAGCAGCTTGGAGCTTACTGGGGCCAACGTCCTGACTTTC

size: once
V: TRBV29-1
J: TRBJ1-2
D: TRBD1
CDR3: CSVDVPSDRGLYYGYTF
DNA: TGCAGCGTCGATGTACCCAGTGACAGGGGGCTATACTATGGCTACACCTTC

size: many
V: TRBV10-3
J: TRBJ2-1
D: TRBD2
CDR3: CAISSSSGSNNEQFF
DNA: TGTGCCATCAGTTCGTCTAGCGGGAGCAACAATGAGCAGTTCTTC

size: many
V: TRBV9
J: TRBJ1-4
D: -
CDR3: CASSARSQNEKLFF
DNA: TGTGCCAGCAGCGCGAGAAGTCAAAATGAAAAACTGTTTTTT

size: few
V: TRBV5-6
J: TRBJ1-1
D: -
CDR3: CASSAGDVTRGAFF
DNA: TGTGCCAGCAGCGCTGGGGACGTTACTAGGGGAGCTTTCTTT

size: many
V: TRBV14
J: TRBJ1-6
D: TRBD1
CDR3: CASSHWTGTGNSPLHF
DNA: TGTGCCAGCAGCCATTGGACAGGGACTGGCAATTCACCCCTCCACTTT

size: many
V: TRBV7-2
J: TRBJ2-7
D: -
CDR3: CASGVGREQYF
DNA: TGTGCCAGCGGCGTAGGTCGCGAGCAGTACTTC

size: -
V: TRBV5-1
J: TRBJ2-2
D: TRBD2
CDR3: CASAHLGLAGGPITGELFF
DNA: TGCGCCAGCGCGCACCTGGGACTAGCGGGCGGGCCGATCACCGGGGAGCTGTTTTTT

size: many
V: TRBV27
J: TRBJ1-5
D: TRBD1
CDR3: CASSQTGHSNQPQHF
DNA: TGTGCCAGCAGCCAGACAGGGCATAGCAATCAGCCCCAGCATTTT